Described below is a single TCR beta chain sequence and its context. Its antigen is not identified. The table came from immunoSEQ multiplex PCR; TCRdb's copy has only in-frame clones and leaves some out. This sample carries some 50,000 clones, roughly 88% of them seen once, and the ten largest clones take around 2.5%. These data belong to a study of a mutant IDH1 vaccine in newly diagnosed glioma. Whole-study context: Before enrollment, the patients had been treated with radiotherapy alone, temozolomide alone, or both together. Most of them had received both.

Overall study findings and caveats: It was more than 80% of patients that developed vaccine-induced immune responses.

Noted time point: baseline, week 1 (first vaccination visit). The treatment was: pre-vaccination baseline after standard-of-care therapy. Germline values: CDR1 SGDLS, CDR2 YYNGEE. The CDR3 is 14 amino acids. The V end was cut by 4 bases, the J end by 2 bases, with 13 bases between. The chain combines TRBV9 with TRBJ2-7; possible D gene TRBD1, 7 bases. This sequence originates from a middle-aged man with glioma. The sequencing used PBMCs, collected from a glioma patient treated with radiotherapy, temozolomide or both. CDR3 in DNA: TGTGCCAGCAGCCAGACAGGGACTGCCTACGAGCAGTACTTC. Encoded protein: CASSQTGTAYEQYF.